This T cell receptor (beta chain) appears in the sequencing data of a study of cytomegalovirus exposure and HLA in healthy donors. Germline values: CDR1 MNHEY, CDR2 SMNVEV (reference sequence). V lost 4 bases and J 9 bases, leaving 13 bases between the germline ends. The CDR3 consists of 13 residues. The protocol was immunoSEQ multiplex PCR, while the TCRdb copy is restricted to in-frame clones and leaves out a portion. The sample lists some 79,000 clones, 94% seen once, with more than 2.5% in the top ten. The sequencing sample was made of PBMCs. The chain combines TRBV27 with TRBJ2-1; weak D call: TRBD2 (5 bases). This TCR came from a woman between 18 and 30 years old in good health and CMV-seropositive. CDR3 nucleotides: TGTGCCAGCAGTTCCGGACTCGCCTTTGAGCAGTTCTTC. Its translation: CASSSGLAFEQFF.